This T cell receptor (beta chain) was retrieved from a study of blood T cell repertoires in COVID-19. Turning to the study itself: Samples taken during acute and convalescent COVID-19 were collected in the United States, Italy and Spain.

As processed by the authors: Scientists estimated how many nucleated cells there were by amplifying reference gene primers. Sequencing was performed with immunoSEQ multiplex PCR; in TCRdb, only in-frame clones are kept and a portion is missing. That table supplies the V and J calls and clone size; D and trimming were determined from the DNA. Here the sample spans 35,000 to 55,000 clones, 87% being singletons. The V and J ends lost 5 bases and 2 bases respectively, with 16 bases between them. The CDR3 is 16 amino acids. From germline, CDR1 is MNHNY and CDR2 SVGAGI (reference sequence). The sample holds one count of this clone.

This clonotype was obtained from a human donor in a cohort sampled during active COVID-19. The V gene is TRBV6-6, the J gene TRBJ1-5; no clear D gene. Sample: peripheral blood. The CDR3 protein is CASSDWYGDGNQPQHF. In nucleotides, the CDR3 is TGTGCCAGCAGTGACTGGTACGGGGATGGCAATCAGCCCCAGCATTTT.